This T cell receptor beta chain emerged from a study of blood T cell repertoires in COVID-19. In the study overall: There were acute and convalescent COVID-19 samples, and they came from the United States, Italy and Spain.

Profiling relied on immunoSEQ multiplex PCR, and the TCRdb table lists in-frame clones only, not all of them. This sample has roughly 180,000 clones, with 70% to 85% found just once. This CDR3 is built from 14 residues. Trimming shortened V by 1 base and J by 8 bases, and 14 bases separated the two germline ends. Germline CDR1 is SEHNR and CDR2 is FQNEAQ (reference sequence). This receptor was obtained from a man older than 75 with COVID-19, enrolled during active disease. What was sequenced was peripheral blood. This rearrangement joins TRBV7-9 to TRBJ1-2; D gene ambiguous. The CDR3 nucleotides read TGTGCCAGCAGCTTAGACCGAGTCGGGTGGGGCTACACCTTC. Translating it yields CASSLDRVGWGYTF. The full variable domain, rest sourced from reference TRBV7-9 and TRBJ1-2, is DTGVSQNPRHKITKRGQNVTFRCDPISEHNRLYWYRQTLGQGPEFLTYFQNEAQLEKSRLLSDRFSAERPKGSFSTLEIQRTEQGDSAMYLCASSLDRVGWGYTFGSGTRLTVV.